The entry that follows covers one TCR beta chain sequence. Antigen unknown. The data stem from a study of shared clonotypes between healthy human individuals. About the study: Per-donor plates numbered three CD4 naive, three CD4 memory, two CD8 naive and one CD8 memory. Overall study results and limits: Rarefaction revealed incomplete sorted-subset sequencing despite large depth.

Germline V gives CDR1 SGHAT, CDR2 FQNNGV. Trimming cost V 2 bases and J 4 bases, with 17 bases left between them. The CDR3 has 16 residues. Naive CD8 populations comprised CD45RO-negative cells positively selected for CCR7, excluding terminally differentiated effector memory CD45RA+ cells. Clones were read by immunoSEQ multiplex PCR, and TCRdb kept only the in-frame ones, dropping some. The repertoire holds more than 500,000 clones, with roughly 96% as singletons. The V call is TRBV11-2, the J call TRBJ2-5, with D maybe TRBD2 (7 bases). The clonotype was recovered from a woman aged 30 to 39 in good health. Input material: naive CD8+ T cells sorted from blood. The CDR3 here is CASSLTRGAGVETQYF. CDR3 in DNA: TGTGCCAGCAGCTTAACTAGGGGGGCGGGAGTAGAGACCCAGTACTTC.